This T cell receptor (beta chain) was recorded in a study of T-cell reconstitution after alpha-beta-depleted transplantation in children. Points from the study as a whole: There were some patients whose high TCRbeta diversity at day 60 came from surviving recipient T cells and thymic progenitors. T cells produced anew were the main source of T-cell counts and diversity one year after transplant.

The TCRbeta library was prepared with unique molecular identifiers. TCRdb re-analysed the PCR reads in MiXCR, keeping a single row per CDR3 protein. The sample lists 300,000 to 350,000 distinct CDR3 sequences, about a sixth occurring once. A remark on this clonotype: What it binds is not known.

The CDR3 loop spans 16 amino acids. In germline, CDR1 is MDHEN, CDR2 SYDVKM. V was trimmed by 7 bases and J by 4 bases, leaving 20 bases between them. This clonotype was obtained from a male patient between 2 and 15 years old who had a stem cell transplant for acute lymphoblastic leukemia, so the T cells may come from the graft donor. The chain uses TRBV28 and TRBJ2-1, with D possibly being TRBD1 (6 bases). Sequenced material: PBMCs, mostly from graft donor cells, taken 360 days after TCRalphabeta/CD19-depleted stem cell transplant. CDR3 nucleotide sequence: TGTGCCAGCAACCGCGGACAGCCTTTGCGATACAATGAGCAGTTCTTC. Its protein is CASNRGQPLRYNEQFF.